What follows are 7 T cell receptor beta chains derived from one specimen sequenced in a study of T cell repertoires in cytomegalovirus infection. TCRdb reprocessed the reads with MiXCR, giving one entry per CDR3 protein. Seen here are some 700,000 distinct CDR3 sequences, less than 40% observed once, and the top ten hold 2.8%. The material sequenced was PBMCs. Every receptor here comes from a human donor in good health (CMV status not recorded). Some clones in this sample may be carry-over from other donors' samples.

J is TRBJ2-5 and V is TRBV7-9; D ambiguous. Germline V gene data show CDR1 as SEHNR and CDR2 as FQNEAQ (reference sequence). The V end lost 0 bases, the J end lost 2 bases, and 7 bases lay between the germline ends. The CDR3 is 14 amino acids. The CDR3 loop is CASSLAKFQETQYF. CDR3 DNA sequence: TGTGCCAGCAGCTTAGCGAAATTTCAAGAGACCCAGTACTTC.

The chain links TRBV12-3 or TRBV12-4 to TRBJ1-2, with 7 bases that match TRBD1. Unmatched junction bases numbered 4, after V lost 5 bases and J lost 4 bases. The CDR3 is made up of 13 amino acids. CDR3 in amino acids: CASSDRDSYGYTF. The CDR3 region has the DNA TGTGCCAGCAGTGACCGGGACAGCTATGGCTACACCTTC.

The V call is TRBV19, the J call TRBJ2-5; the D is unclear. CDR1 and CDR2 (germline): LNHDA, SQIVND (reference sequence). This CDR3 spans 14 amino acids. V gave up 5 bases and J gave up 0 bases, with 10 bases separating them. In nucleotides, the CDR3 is TGTGCCAGTAGTGGTTCCGGCCACCAAGAGACCCAGTACTTC. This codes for CASSGSGHQETQYF.

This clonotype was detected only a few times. The CDR3 DNA follows: TGTGCCAGCAGTGAACGGGGGACAACTTTAGCCAAAAACATTCAGTACTTC. The encoded protein is CASSERGTTLAKNIQYF. V is TRBV2 and J is TRBJ2-4; D tentatively reads TRBD1 or TRBD2 (6 bases each). Germline values: CDR1 SNHLY, CDR2 FYNNEI. The CDR3 spans 17 residues. Trimming stripped 2 bases from V and 0 bases from J, with 14 bases between.

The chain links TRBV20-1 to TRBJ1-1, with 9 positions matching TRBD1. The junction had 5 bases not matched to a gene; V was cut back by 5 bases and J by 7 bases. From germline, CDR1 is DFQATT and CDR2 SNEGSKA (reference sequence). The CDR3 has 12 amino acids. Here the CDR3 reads CSAPGQGVEAFF. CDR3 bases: TGCAGTGCTCCGGGACAGGGTGTTGAAGCTTTCTTT.

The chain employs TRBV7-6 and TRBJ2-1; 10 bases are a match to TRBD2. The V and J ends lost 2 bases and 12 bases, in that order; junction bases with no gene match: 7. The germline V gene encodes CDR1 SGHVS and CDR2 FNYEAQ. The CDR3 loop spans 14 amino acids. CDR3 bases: TGTGCCAGCAGCTTATTCCAGCGGGAGGGTTTGCAGTTCTTC. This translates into CASSLFQREGLQFF.

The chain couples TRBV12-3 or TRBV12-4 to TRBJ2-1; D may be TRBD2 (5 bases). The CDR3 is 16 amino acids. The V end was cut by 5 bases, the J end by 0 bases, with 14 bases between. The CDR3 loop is CASSHRGDISYNEQFF. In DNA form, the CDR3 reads TGTGCCAGCAGTCACCGGGGTGATATCTCCTACAATGAGCAGTTCTTC.